A single T cell receptor (beta chain) is shown here with its context. No antigen is known for it. The data derive from a study of cytomegalovirus exposure and HLA in healthy donors. Whole-study results and caveats: On later analysis, the bulk of CMV-associated TCR beta chains appeared to be HLA-restricted. It was reported in a later analysis that an Asian-associated ancestry cluster showed fewer N-insertions than the roughly 670-donor mean.

PCR used 60 Vbeta primers and 13 Jbeta primers. Source study methods: The count from a later analysis was some 76 million unique TCR beta chains, some 10 million of them shared. The table came from immunoSEQ multiplex PCR; TCRdb's copy has only in-frame clones and leaves some out. That table furnishes V, J and clone size, whereas the DNA furnished D and trimming. This sample contains some 64,000 clones. With V trimmed by 8 bases and J by 9 bases, 4 bases remained unmatched. The CDR3 loop spans 10 amino acids. Germline V gene lookup returns CDR1 DFQATT and CDR2 SNEGSKA (reference sequence). The rearrangement joins TRBV20-1 to TRBJ2-1; TRBD2 matches 7 bases. This clonotype originated in a woman younger than 45 in good health and CMV-seronegative. The sequenced sample was PBMCs. CDR3 region: CSSLAAEQFF. As DNA, the CDR3 is TGCAGTTCCCTAGCGGCTGAGCAGTTCTTC.